The present T cell receptor beta chain was sequenced within a study of CD8 T cells in ankylosing spondylitis. Study outcomes and limitations: Disease-linked clones were found to be CD8+ and relatively rare in peripheral blood.

TCRdb independently ran MiXCR on the 5' RACE reads; one entry per CDR3 protein. There are some 130,000 distinct CDR3 sequences in the sample; 7% to 9% occur only once, and approximately 7% lies in the top ten. Germline CDR1 reads SGHRS; CDR2 reads YFSETQ. The CDR3 runs to 15 residues. Trimming took 5 bases from V and 0 from J, leaving 15 bases between them. In its sample, this clonotype was seen a few times. The antigen remains unidentified. The V call is TRBV5-1, the J call TRBJ2-7; no definite D call. This TCR derives from a male donor with ankylosing spondylitis. The sample taken for sequencing was synovial fluid, either unsorted or a sorted T cell fraction (not recorded which). CDR3 in DNA: TGCGCCAGCAGACCCACAGACGGTAGCTCCTACGAGCAGTACTTC. It translates to CASRPTDGSSYEQYF. The complete variable domain, with remaining parts taken from reference TRBV5-1 and TRBJ2-7, reads KAGVTQTPRYLIKTRGQQVTLSCSPISGHRSVSWYQQTPGQGLQFLFEYFSETQRNKGNFPGRFSGRQFSNSRSEMNVSTLELGDSALYLCASRPTDGSSYEQYFGPGTRLTVT.